Sequencing of this T cell receptor (beta chain) was carried out in a study of cytomegalovirus exposure and HLA in healthy donors. Primers: 60 Vbeta forward and 13 Jbeta reverse. This table comes from immunoSEQ multiplex PCR, and its TCRdb copy is limited to in-frame clones, with some not included. The sample carries about 120,000 clones, about 81% recorded once. Looked up from germline, CDR1 is MDHEN and CDR2 is SYDVKM. The CDR3 contains 13 residues. With V trimmed by 2 bases and J by 7 bases, 4 bases remained unmatched. Source material: PBMCs. This TCR was recovered from a woman between 35 and 50 years old in good health and CMV-seropositive. The chain carries TRBV28 and TRBJ1-2, with TRBD1 matching over 7 bases. This chain's CDR3 is CASSLQGVSGYTF. The CDR3 nucleotides read TGTGCCAGCAGTTTACAGGGGGTGTCTGGCTACACCTTC.